Below are 23 T cell receptor beta chains sequenced from a single sample in a study of CD8 T cells in ankylosing spondylitis. MiXCR, applied by TCRdb to the 5' RACE reads, yields one record per CDR3 protein. The sample yields 150,000 to 250,000 distinct CDR3 sequences, 10% to 15% seen once. Sample: blood, either unsorted or a sorted T cell fraction (not recorded which). The origin of the receptors is a male donor with ankylosing spondylitis or in good health (not recorded which).

The chain is built from TRBV2 and TRBJ1-1; TRBD1 matches 9 bases. The CDR3 runs 13 residues. The V and J ends lost 8 bases and 6 bases, in that order; junction bases with no gene match: 7. From germline, CDR1 is SNHLY and CDR2 FYNNEI. CDR3 in DNA: TGTGCCAGCTTTTACAGGGGGCCAGCTGAAGCTTTCTTT. Translated, it gives CASFYRGPAEAFF.

Only a few counts were recorded for this clonotype. The chain carries TRBV24-1 and TRBJ2-1; 7 bases match TRBD2. The CDR3 covers 20 residues. The germline CDR1 and CDR2 sequences are KGHDR and SFDVKD. The J segment lost 3 bases and the V segment lost 4 bases, leaving 20 bases of the junction unmatched. DNA of the CDR3: TGTGCCACCAGTGAGCCGTCCGGGAGAACGGGGGGTTACATCTACAATGAGCAGTTCTTC. Its protein product is CATSEPSGRTGGYIYNEQFF.

The chain combines TRBV9 with TRBJ2-1, with D perhaps matching TRBD2 (5 bases). Germline lookup yields CDR1 SGDLS and CDR2 YYNGEE. Trimming removed 3 bases at V and 1 base at J, with 14 bases between. This CDR3 spans 16 amino acids. The CDR3 protein is CASSAESGSSYNEQFF. The CDR3 region has the DNA TGTGCCAGCAGCGCCGAGAGCGGTTCATCCTACAATGAGCAGTTCTTC.

This clonotype occurred many times. The chain is built from TRBV11-1 and TRBJ2-3; TRBD2 matches at 9 bases. The CDR3 spans 18 residues. Germline V gene lookup returns CDR1 SGHAT and CDR2 FQDESV (reference sequence). Germline trimming cut 1 base from V and 2 bases from J; bases unmatched to any gene: 10. CDR3 coding DNA: TGTGCCAGCAGCTTAGTAGCCACCCCTAGCGGGGTCACAGATACGCAGTATTTT. Its translation: CASSLVATPSGVTDTQYF.

As regards this clonotype: At one end, the junction sequence differs from germline, possibly due to a read error. The V and J genes are TRBV5-8 and TRBJ2-7; D is unclear. The CDR3 contains 10 residues. Germline CDR1 SGHTS, CDR2 YDEGEE. The CDR3 DNA reads TGTGCCAGCAGCGCGTCGGGTCTACTATTC. Translation: CASSASGLLF.

In this sample, this clonotype turned up a few times. J is TRBJ2-1 and V is TRBV3-1; 7 bases align to TRBD2. Per the germline V gene, CDR1 is LGHDT and CDR2 is YNNKEL (reference sequence). After removal of 3 bases from V and 0 bases from J, the junction contained 5 bases not matched to a gene. CDR3 length: 16 amino acids. The CDR3 region is CASSQRRGSSYNEQFF. CDR3 coding DNA: TGTGCCAGCAGCCAGAGGCGGGGGAGCTCCTACAATGAGCAGTTCTTC.

The CDR3 DNA is TGTGCCAGCAGTGAAGTCATAGCGAGGGCAGATACGCAGTATTTT. Translated, it gives CASSEVIARADTQYF. The chain is built from TRBV2 and TRBJ2-3; D perhaps matches TRBD2 (5 bases). The germline gives CDR1 SNHLY, CDR2 FYNNEI. V lost 1 base, J lost 4 bases, and 12 bases lay in between. The CDR3 has 15 amino acids.

This clonotype was seen a few times. The rearrangement links TRBV7-6 to TRBJ2-1, with D unclear. V gave up 0 bases and J gave up 7 bases, with 10 bases separating them. Per the germline V gene, CDR1 is SGHVS and CDR2 is FNYEAQ. The CDR3 has 14 residues. The CDR3 nucleotides are TGTGCCAGCAGCTTAGCGGAACAGTGGAATGAGCAGTTCTTC. It translates to CASSLAEQWNEQFF.

This clonotype showed up just a few times. The rearrangement joins TRBV5-5 to TRBJ2-7; D call uncertain. Trimming took 4 bases from V and 2 from J, leaving 13 bases between them. CDR3 length equals 14 residues. The V gene's germline CDR1 is SGHKS and CDR2 YYEKEE (reference sequence). The CDR3 bases are TGTGCCAGCAGCCCACCGAACCCAACCTACGAGCAGTACTTC. Residues: CASSPPNPTYEQYF.

This sequence joins TRBV6-5 and TRBJ2-1; the match to TRBD1 covers 11 bases. Germline values: CDR1 MNHEY, CDR2 SVGAGI. With V trimmed by 0 bases and J by 10 bases, 8 bases remained unmatched. The CDR3 extends over 16 amino acids. The DNA of the CDR3 is TGTGCCAGCAGTTACTCCCGGGACAGGGGGAAAAGCGAGCAGTTCTTC. This translates into CASSYSRDRGKSEQFF.

This clonotype was detected only a few times. This chain links TRBV7-9 with TRBJ2-7, with a weak D call TRBD2 (6 bases). This CDR3 is built from 14 residues. Trimming took 3 bases from V and 5 from J, leaving 14 bases between them. Germline V gene sequence: CDR1 SEHNR, CDR2 FQNEAQ (reference sequence). CDR3 nucleotides: TGTGCCAGCAGCTTCGGCGGGACCACCCACGAGCAGTACTTC. As protein: CASSFGGTTHEQYF.

V and J are TRBV4-2 and TRBJ2-1; 7 bases are shared with TRBD2. Germline CDR1 reads LGHNA; CDR2 reads YNFKEQ. This CDR3 has 15 amino acids. V lost 0 bases and J lost 6; bases outside the gene matches: 5. The CDR3 sequence is CASSQEHTSVNEQFF. The CDR3 nucleotides are TGTGCCAGCAGCCAAGAGCACACTAGCGTCAATGAGCAGTTCTTC.

The chain combines TRBV9 with TRBJ2-7, with D unresolved. The CDR3 loop spans 15 amino acids. Trimming stripped 0 bases from V and 0 bases from J, with 10 bases between. The V gene's germline CDR1 is SGDLS and CDR2 YYNGEE. The CDR3 loop reads CASSVGRAFSYEQYF. The CDR3 coding sequence is TGTGCCAGCAGCGTAGGTCGCGCCTTCTCCTACGAGCAGTACTTC. Full variable domain (missing parts from reference TRBV9 and TRBJ2-7): DSGVTQTPKHLITATGQRVTLRCSPRSGDLSVYWYQQSLDQGLQFLIQYYNGEERAKGNILERFSAQQFPDLHSELNLSSLELGDSALYFCASSVGRAFSYEQYFGPGTRLTVT.

There are a few counts of this clonotype. The chain employs TRBV13 and TRBJ2-1; D is ambiguous. V lost 5 bases to trimming and J lost 10 bases, with 15 bases between them. CDR1 is PRHDT and CDR2 is FYEKMQ in the germline V gene (reference sequence). CDR3 length equals 13 residues. In DNA, the CDR3 is TGTGCCAGCAGCCCATTTAATCTTGAGGAGCAGTTCTTC. The encoded protein is CASSPFNLEEQFF.

The chain combines TRBV15 with TRBJ2-1; 9 positions match TRBD1. Trimming removed 4 bases from V and 2 bases from J; junction bases left unmatched: 3. Per the germline V gene, CDR1 is LNHNV and CDR2 is YYDKDF (reference sequence). This CDR3 has 15 amino acids. The CDR3 region is CATSTGTGPYNEQFF. Here the CDR3 DNA reads TGTGCCACCAGCACTGGGACAGGGCCCTACAATGAGCAGTTCTTC.

V and J are TRBV28 and TRBJ1-2; 9 bases map to TRBD1. This CDR3 is 16 amino acids long. Germline V gene lookup returns CDR1 MDHEN and CDR2 SYDVKM. The V and J ends lost 5 bases and 0 bases, in that order; junction bases with no gene match: 7. The CDR3 loop is CASSPGTGQTNYGYTF. The CDR3 region has the DNA TGTGCCAGCAGTCCCGGGACAGGGCAGACTAACTATGGCTACACCTTC.

This clonotype was counted between two and nine times. The CDR3 loop reads CASSRRGGRARETQYF. The CDR3 nucleotides read TGTGCCAGCAGCCGACGGGGCGGGAGGGCCAGGGAGACCCAGTACTTC. This chain links TRBV6-1 with TRBJ2-5; 9 bases align to TRBD2. Trimming at V came to 6 bases and at J to 5 bases, leaving 13 bases not matched to a gene. The germline V gene has CDR1 MNHNS and CDR2 SASEGT. This CDR3 has 16 amino acids.

This clonotype turned up a few times. The V gene is TRBV9, the J gene TRBJ2-5, with D perhaps matching TRBD2 (6 bases). Trimming cost V 0 bases and J 4 bases, with 13 bases left between them. The germline gives CDR1 SGDLS, CDR2 YYNGEE. This CDR3 has 15 residues. CDR3 region: CASSVDTGVGETQYF. The CDR3 nucleotides read TGTGCCAGCAGCGTAGACACGGGGGTAGGAGAGACCCAGTACTTC.

This clonotype has only a few counts. The chain links TRBV11-2 to TRBJ2-5; tentative D call: TRBD1 (7 bases). This CDR3 has 19 residues. In germline, CDR1 is SGHAT, CDR2 FQNNGV. The V and J ends lost 5 bases and 5 bases respectively, with 30 bases between them. The CDR3 spells CASSLHEGHQGGFGETQYF. CDR3 in DNA: TGTGCCAGCAGCCTCCATGAGGGACATCAGGGGGGTTTCGGCGAGACCCAGTACTTC. Together with reference TRBV11-2 and TRBJ2-5, the CDR3 gives the full variable domain: EAGVAQSPRYKIIEKRQSVAFWCNPISGHATLYWYQQILGQGPKLLIQFQNNGVVDDSQLPKDRFSAERLKGVDSTLKIQPAKLEDSAVYLCASSLHEGHQGGFGETQYFGPGTRLLVL.

This clonotype was found a few times. The chain combines TRBV12-3 or TRBV12-4 with TRBJ1-5, with D maybe TRBD1 (5 bases). The CDR3 contains 16 residues. Trimming shortened V by 5 bases and J by 0 bases, and 14 bases separated the two germline ends. CDR3 protein: CASSLGDGDSNQPQHF. CDR3 DNA: TGTGCCAGCAGTCTCGGGGACGGGGATAGCAATCAGCCCCAGCATTTT.

This clonotype has only a few counts. CDR3 region: CASSQDSGGFYNEQFF. Here the CDR3 DNA reads TGTGCCAGCAGCCAAGACAGCGGGGGGTTCTACAATGAGCAGTTCTTC. The chain couples TRBV14 to TRBJ2-1, with 9 bases lining up with TRBD2. Germline V CDR1 and CDR2: SGHDN, FVKESK. V shed 0 bases, J shed 3 bases, and the junction held 3 bases outside the gene matches. The CDR3 sequence is 16 residues long. Full variable domain (outside the CDR3, taken from reference TRBV14 and TRBJ2-1): EAGVTQFPSHSVIEKGQTVTLRCDPISGHDNLYWYRRVMGKEIKFLLHFVKESKQDESGMPNNRFLAERTGGTYSTLKVQPAELEDSGVYFCASSQDSGGFYNEQFFGPGTRLTVL.

This clonotype was seen ten or more times. The chain uses TRBV27 and TRBJ2-1; 16 positions match TRBD2. This CDR3 is built from 15 residues. In germline, CDR1 is MNHEY, CDR2 SMNVEV (reference sequence). The V gene end was trimmed by 5 bases and the J gene end by 10 bases; junction bases not matched to a gene: 5. In nucleotides, the CDR3 is TGTGCCAGCAGTCTGGGGACTAGCGGGAGGGCCGAGCAGTTCTTC. It codes for CASSLGTSGRAEQFF.

This clonotype was detected only a few times. The chain uses TRBV7-9 and TRBJ2-7; D is unresolved. CDR3 length: 12 residues. Germline CDR1 is SEHNR and CDR2 is FQNEAQ (reference sequence). V gave up 2 bases and J gave up 4 bases, with 6 bases separating them. DNA for the CDR3: TGTGCCAGCAGCTTATTCGCATACGAGCAGTACTTC. Translating gives CASSLFAYEQYF.